One and the same sample provided the 13 T cell receptor beta chains below, sequenced in a study of blood T cell repertoires in COVID-19. Method: immunoSEQ multiplex PCR; TCRdb's copy keeps in-frame clones and lacks some. The table lists tens of thousands of clones, roughly 80% of them singletons. Sequencing was performed on peripheral blood. The receptors were sampled from a man between 65 and 79 years old with COVID-19, enrolled during active disease.

CDR3 residues: CASSVGTRNQPQHF. CDR3 DNA: TGTGCCAGCAGCGTAGGAACGAGGAATCAGCCCCAGCATTTT. This chain connects TRBV9 to TRBJ1-5; the D is unclear. The V and J ends lost 0 bases and 4 bases respectively, with 8 bases between them. Germline V lookup: CDR1 SGDLS, CDR2 YYNGEE. This CDR3 region has 14 residues.

This chain joins TRBV30 and TRBJ2-7, with D perhaps matching TRBD1 (6 bases). The CDR3 has 12 residues. V was pared by 1 base and J by 4 bases, with 8 bases between. From germline, CDR1 is GTSNPN and CDR2 SVGIG (reference sequence). The CDR3 here is CAWSGTVYEQYF. CDR3 nucleotides: TGTGCCTGGAGTGGGACAGTTTACGAGCAGTACTTC.

This clone was detected a few times. The J gene is TRBJ2-7, the V gene TRBV18, with 11 bases aligning to TRBD2. Germline V gene data show CDR1 as KGHSH and CDR2 as LQKENI. Trimming at V came to 4 bases and at J to 0 bases, leaving 5 bases not matched to a gene. This CDR3 spans 16 amino acids. The CDR3 is CASSLAGGASSYEQYF. In DNA form, the CDR3 reads TGTGCCAGCTCACTAGCGGGAGGGGCGAGCTCCTACGAGCAGTACTTC.

This clone was recorded a few times. The gene calls are TRBV21-1 and TRBJ2-1; the table gives TRBD1 as D, unverified against the DNA. TRBV21-1 is a documented pseudogene. The CDR3 contains 14 residues. The CDR3 is CASSKFPGGNEQFF. The CDR3 DNA reads TGTGCCAGCAGCAAGTTCCCAGGGGGCAATGAGCAGTTCTTC.

The chain combines TRBV21-1 with TRBJ2-1; TRBD2 is the table's D call, not checked against the DNA. TRBV21-1 represents a pseudogene. The CDR3 has 20 amino acids. The DNA of the CDR3 is TGTGCCAGCAGCTGCTTGACTAGAGGTGGTCCAACGAGAAGCTACAATGAGCAGTTCTTC. Residues: CASSCLTRGGPTRSYNEQFF.

This chain uses TRBV5-6 with TRBJ2-2, with 9 bases aligning to TRBD2. V shed 2 bases and J 3 bases; nucleotides not matched to a gene: 2. This CDR3 spans 15 amino acids. CDR1 is SGHDT, CDR2 YYEEEE, per germline. The CDR3 loop is CASSFTSGYTGELFF. The DNA for the CDR3 is TGTGCCAGCAGCTTTACTAGCGGGTACACCGGGGAGCTGTTTTTT.

V usage is TRBV5-4 and J usage is TRBJ2-7; TRBD1 matches 7 bases. The CDR3 loop spans 15 amino acids. The ends lost 2 bases at V and 0 bases at J; junction bases unmatched: 5. Germline values: CDR1 SGHNT, CDR2 YYREEE (reference sequence). The CDR3 sequence: CASSLQGPSSYEQYF. The DNA of the CDR3 is TGTGCCAGCAGCTTACAGGGGCCCAGCTCCTACGAGCAGTACTTC.

The gene calls are TRBV5-1 and TRBJ2-7, with 14 bases fitting TRBD2. The J segment lost 4 bases and the V segment lost 6 bases, leaving 9 bases of the junction unmatched. In germline, CDR1 is SGHRS, CDR2 YFSETQ. The CDR3 sequence is 16 residues long. The CDR3 spells CASTPGLAGGRYEQYF. CDR3 DNA sequence: TGCGCCAGCACTCCAGGACTAGCGGGAGGAAGGTACGAGCAGTACTTC.

The V and J genes are TRBV4-2 and TRBJ1-1; possibly TRBD1 for D (6 bases). Trimming left V 0 bases short and J 7 bases short, with 15 bases between. The CDR3 has 15 residues. Germline CDR1 LGHNA, CDR2 YNFKEQ. The CDR3 DNA follows: TGTGCCAGCAGCCAAGAAGGGGGGGTATTGGATGAAGCTTTCTTT. It encodes CASSQEGGVLDEAFF.

The rearrangement links TRBV6-5 to TRBJ2-7; D perhaps matches TRBD1 (5 bases). The V end was cut by 4 bases, the J end by 7 bases, with 17 bases between. This CDR3 has 14 amino acids. Germline CDR1 reads MNHEY; CDR2 reads SVGAGI. Written as DNA, the CDR3 is TGTGCCAGCAGTTCCACAGGCATGTCTGCGGAGCAGTACTTC. Its protein is CASSSTGMSAEQYF.

This sequence joins TRBV28 and TRBJ1-2; TRBD1 matches 7 bases. V lost 4 bases, J lost 5 bases, and 10 bases stayed unmatched. There are 15 residues in the CDR3. Looked up from germline, CDR1 is MDHEN and CDR2 is SYDVKM. CDR3 in amino acids: CASSSQGLAFYGYTF. CDR3 sequence (DNA): TGTGCCAGCAGTTCACAGGGGTTAGCTTTTTATGGCTACACCTTC.

J is TRBJ1-4 and V is TRBV11-2; D possibly corresponds to TRBD1 (6 bases). Trimming took off 2 bases at V and 0 bases at J, with 10 bases between the two ends. The CDR3 runs to 16 residues. The V gene's germline CDR1 is SGHAT and CDR2 FQNNGV. As DNA, the CDR3 is TGTGCCAGCAGCTTAAGGGGACAACCAACTAATGAAAAACTGTTTTTT. Translated: CASSLRGQPTNEKLFF.

J is TRBJ2-6 and V is TRBV19; D might be TRBD1 (5 bases). The CDR3 has 15 amino acids. Germline V gene sequence: CDR1 LNHDA, CDR2 SQIVND (reference sequence). The ends were cut back, 1 base at V and 1 base at J, with 5 bases in the middle. The chain's CDR3 is CASSIAGSGANVLTF. For the CDR3, the DNA is TGTGCCAGTAGTATAGCAGGGTCTGGGGCCAACGTCCTGACTTTC.